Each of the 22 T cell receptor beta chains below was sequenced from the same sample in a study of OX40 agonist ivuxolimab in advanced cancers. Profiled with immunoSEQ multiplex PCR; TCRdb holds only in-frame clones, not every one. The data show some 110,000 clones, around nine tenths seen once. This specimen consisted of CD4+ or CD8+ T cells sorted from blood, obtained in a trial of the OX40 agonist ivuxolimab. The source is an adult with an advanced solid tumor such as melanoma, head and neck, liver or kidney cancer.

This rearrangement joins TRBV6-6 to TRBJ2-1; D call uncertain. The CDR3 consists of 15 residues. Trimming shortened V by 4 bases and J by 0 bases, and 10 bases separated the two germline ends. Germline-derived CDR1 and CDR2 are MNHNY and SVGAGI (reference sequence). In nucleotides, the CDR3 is TGTGCCAGCAGTTCCCTAGGTAGCTCCTACAATGAGCAGTTCTTC. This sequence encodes CASSSLGSSYNEQFF.

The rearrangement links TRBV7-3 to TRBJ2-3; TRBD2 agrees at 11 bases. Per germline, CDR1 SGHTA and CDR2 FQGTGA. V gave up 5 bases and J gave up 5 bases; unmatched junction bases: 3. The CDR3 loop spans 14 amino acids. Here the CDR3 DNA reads TGTGCCAGCAGCCCGGGGACTAGCGGAGATACGCAGTATTTT. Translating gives CASSPGTSGDTQYF.

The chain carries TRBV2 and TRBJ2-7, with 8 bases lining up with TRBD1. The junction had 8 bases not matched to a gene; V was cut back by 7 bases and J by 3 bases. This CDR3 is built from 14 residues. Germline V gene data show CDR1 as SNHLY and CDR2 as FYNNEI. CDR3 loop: CASNAGTGVYEQYF. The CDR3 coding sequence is TGTGCCAGCAATGCCGGGACAGGCGTCTACGAGCAGTACTTC.

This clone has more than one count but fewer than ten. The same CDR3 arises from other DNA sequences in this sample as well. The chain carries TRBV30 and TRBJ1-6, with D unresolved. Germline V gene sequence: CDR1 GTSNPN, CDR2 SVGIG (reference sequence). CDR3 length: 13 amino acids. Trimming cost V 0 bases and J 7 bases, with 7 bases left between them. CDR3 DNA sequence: TGTGCCTGGAGTGTACTCGGAAATTCACCCCTCCACTTT. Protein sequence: CAWSVLGNSPLHF.

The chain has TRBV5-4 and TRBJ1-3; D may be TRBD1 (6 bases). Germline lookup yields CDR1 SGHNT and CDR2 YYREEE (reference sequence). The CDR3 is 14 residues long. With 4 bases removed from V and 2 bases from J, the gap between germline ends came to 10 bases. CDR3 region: CASSPQGPGNTIYF. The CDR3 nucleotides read TGTGCCAGCAGCCCACAGGGTCCTGGAAACACCATATATTTT.

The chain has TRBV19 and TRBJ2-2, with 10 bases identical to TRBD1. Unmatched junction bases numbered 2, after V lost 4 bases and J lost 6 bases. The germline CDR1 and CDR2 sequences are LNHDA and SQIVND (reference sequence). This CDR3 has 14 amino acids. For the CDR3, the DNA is TGTGCCAGTAGTACGGACAGGGGGTCCGGGGAGCTGTTTTTT. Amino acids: CASSTDRGSGELFF.

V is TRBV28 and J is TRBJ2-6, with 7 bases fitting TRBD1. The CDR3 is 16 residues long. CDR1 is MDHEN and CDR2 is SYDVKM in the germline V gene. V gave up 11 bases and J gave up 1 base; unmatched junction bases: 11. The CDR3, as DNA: TGTGCCGCGTGGGACAGAACAAATTCTGGGGCCAACGTCCTGACTTTC. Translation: CAAWDRTNSGANVLTF.

Written as DNA, the CDR3 is TGCGCCAGCAGCCGGCGGACTGAAGAAGCTTTCTTT. This sequence encodes CASSRRTEEAFF. The chain has TRBV4-1 and TRBJ1-1; no definite D call. The CDR3 is made up of 12 amino acids. The germline gives CDR1 MGHRA, CDR2 YSYEKL. Trimming took off 4 bases at V and 8 bases at J, with 11 bases between the two ends.

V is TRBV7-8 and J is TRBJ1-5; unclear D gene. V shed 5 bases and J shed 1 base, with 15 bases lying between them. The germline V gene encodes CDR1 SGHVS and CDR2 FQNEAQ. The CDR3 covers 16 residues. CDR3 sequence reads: CASSRGPGESNQPQHF. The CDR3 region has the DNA TGTGCCAGCAGCCGTGGGCCGGGAGAGAGCAATCAGCCCCAGCATTTT. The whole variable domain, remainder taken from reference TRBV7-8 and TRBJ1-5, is GAGVSQSPRYKVAKRGQDVALRCDPISGHVSLFWYQQALGQGPEFLTYFQNEAQLDKSGLPSDRFFAERPEGSVSTLKIQRTQQEDSAVYLCASSRGPGESNQPQHFGDGTRLSIL.

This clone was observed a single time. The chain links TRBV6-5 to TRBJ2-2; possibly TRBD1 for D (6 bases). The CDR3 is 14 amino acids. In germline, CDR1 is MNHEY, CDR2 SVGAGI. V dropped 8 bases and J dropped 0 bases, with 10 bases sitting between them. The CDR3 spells CASGSGANTGELFF. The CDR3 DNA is TGTGCCAGCGGCTCAGGGGCGAACACCGGGGAGCTGTTTTTT.

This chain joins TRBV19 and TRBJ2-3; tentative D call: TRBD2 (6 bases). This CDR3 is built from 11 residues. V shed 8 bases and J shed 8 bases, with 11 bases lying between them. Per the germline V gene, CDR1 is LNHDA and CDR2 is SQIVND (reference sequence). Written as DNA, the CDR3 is TGTGCCAGTGATAGCGGTGGTACGCAGTATTTT. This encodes CASDSGGTQYF. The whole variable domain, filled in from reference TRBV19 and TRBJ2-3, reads DGGITQSPKYLFRKEGQNVTLSCEQNLNHDAMYWYRQDPGQGLRLIYYSQIVNDFQKGDIAEGYSVSREKKESFPLTVTSAQKNPTAFYLCASDSGGTQYFGPGTRLTVL.

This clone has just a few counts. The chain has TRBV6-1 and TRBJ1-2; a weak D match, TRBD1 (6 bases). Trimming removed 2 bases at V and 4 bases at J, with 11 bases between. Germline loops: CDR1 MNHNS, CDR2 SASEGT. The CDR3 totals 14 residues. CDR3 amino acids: CASSESGQPYGYTF. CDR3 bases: TGTGCCAGCAGTGAAAGTGGACAGCCCTATGGCTACACCTTC.

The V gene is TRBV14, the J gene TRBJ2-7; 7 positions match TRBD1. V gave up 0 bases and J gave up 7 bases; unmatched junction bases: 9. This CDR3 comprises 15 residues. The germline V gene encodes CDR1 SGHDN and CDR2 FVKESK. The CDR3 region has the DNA TGTGCCAGCAGCCAAGATGCAGGGGGTGTGAGAGAGCAGTACTTC. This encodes CASSQDAGGVREQYF.

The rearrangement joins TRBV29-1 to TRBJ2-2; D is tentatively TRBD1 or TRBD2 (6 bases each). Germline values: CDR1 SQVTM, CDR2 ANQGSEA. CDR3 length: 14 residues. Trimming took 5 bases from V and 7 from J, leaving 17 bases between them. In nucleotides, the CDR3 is TGCAGCGTTCCCGTGGGGGGCCGGGGCGGGGAGCTGTTTTTT. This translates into CSVPVGGRGGELFF.

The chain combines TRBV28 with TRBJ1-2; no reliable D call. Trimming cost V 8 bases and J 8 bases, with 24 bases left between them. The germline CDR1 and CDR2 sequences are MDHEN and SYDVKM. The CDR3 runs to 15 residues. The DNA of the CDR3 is TGTGCCAGCCTCACCGCGGCCGTTTCCTCCTTAGGCTACACCTTC. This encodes CASLTAAVSSLGYTF.

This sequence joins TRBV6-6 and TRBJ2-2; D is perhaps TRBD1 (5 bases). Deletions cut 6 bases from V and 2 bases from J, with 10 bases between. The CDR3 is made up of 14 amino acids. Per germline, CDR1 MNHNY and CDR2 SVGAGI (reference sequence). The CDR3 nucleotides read TGTGCCAGCAGCATACAGGAAAACACCGGGGAGCTGTTTTTT. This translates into CASSIQENTGELFF.

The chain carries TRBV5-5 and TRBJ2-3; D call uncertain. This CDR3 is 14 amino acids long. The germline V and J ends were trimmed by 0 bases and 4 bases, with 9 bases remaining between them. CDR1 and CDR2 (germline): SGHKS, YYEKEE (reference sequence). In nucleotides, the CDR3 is TGTGCCAGCAGCTTGGCCTGGGTGCCAGATACGCAGTATTTT. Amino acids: CASSLAWVPDTQYF.

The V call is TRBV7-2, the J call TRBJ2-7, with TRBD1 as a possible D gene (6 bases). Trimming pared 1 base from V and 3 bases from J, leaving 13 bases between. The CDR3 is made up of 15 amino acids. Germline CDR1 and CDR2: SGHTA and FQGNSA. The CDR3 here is CASSLEQGPHYEQYF. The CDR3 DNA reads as TGTGCCAGCAGCTTAGAACAGGGCCCACACTACGAGCAGTACTTC.

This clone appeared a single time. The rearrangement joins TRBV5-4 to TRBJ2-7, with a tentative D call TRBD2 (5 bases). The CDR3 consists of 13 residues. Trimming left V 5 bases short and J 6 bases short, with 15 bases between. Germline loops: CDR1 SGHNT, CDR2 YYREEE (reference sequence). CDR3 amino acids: CASRDFLRGEQYF. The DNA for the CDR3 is TGTGCCAGCAGGGACTTTTTGAGAGGCGAGCAGTACTTC. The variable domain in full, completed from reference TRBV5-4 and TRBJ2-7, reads ETGVTQSPTHLIKTRGQQVTLRCSSQSGHNTVSWYQQALGQGPQFIFQYYREEENGRGNFPPRFSGLQFPNYSSELNVNALELDDSALYLCASRDFLRGEQYFGPGTRLTVT.

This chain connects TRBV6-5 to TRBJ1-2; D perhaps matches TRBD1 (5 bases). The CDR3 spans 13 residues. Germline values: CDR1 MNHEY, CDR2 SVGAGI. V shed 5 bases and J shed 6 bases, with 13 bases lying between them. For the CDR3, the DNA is TGTGCCAGCAGTGTCCAGGGTTTCGATGGCTACACCTTC. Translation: CASSVQGFDGYTF.

The CDR3 sequence is CASSGRRGAISTTWETQYF. DNA for the CDR3: TGTGCCAGCAGTGGCCGACGGGGGGCCATTAGTACTACGTGGGAGACCCAGTACTTC. The chain couples TRBV5-8 to TRBJ2-5, with D tentatively TRBD2 (7 bases). From germline, CDR1 is SGHTS and CDR2 YDEGEE. V was clipped by 5 bases and J by 5 bases, with 31 bases between them. The CDR3 is made up of 19 amino acids.

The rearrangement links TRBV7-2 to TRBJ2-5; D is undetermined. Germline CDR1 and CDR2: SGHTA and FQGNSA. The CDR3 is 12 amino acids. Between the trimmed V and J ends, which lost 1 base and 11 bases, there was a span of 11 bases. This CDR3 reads CASSLVFEVQYF. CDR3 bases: TGTGCCAGCAGCTTAGTATTTGAGGTTCAGTACTTC.